Listed below are T cell receptor beta chains from one sample, sequenced in a study of cytomegalovirus exposure and HLA in healthy donors. The repertoire was sequenced with immunoSEQ multiplex PCR; TCRdb's copy has only in-frame clones and lacks some. The repertoire holds roughly 120,000 clones, with around 77% as singletons. Material: PBMCs. Every receptor here comes from a woman aged 40 to 55 in good health and CMV-seropositive. Each CDR3 is given with its conserved first and last residue. The D gene is left open where the match is weak. Clone size is shown for a subset of rows, as once, few, many or a class of expanded clone.

TRBJ1-1,TRBV18,NA,14,NA,TGTGCCAGCTCACCACAACAGGGAGACACTGAAGCTTTCTTT,CASSPQQGDTEAFF
TRBJ2-1,TRBV5-1,TRBD1,16,NA,TGCGCCAGCAGCTCCTCCGGGGACAGCTCCTACAATGAGCAGTTCTTC,CASSSSGDSSYNEQFF
TRBJ1-5,TRBV4-1,NA,13,NA,TGCGCCAGCAGCTCCAGGGGACATCAGCCCCAGCATTTT,CASSSRGHQPQHF
TRBJ1-1,TRBV19,NA,12,few,TGTGCCAGTAGTATGGGCGCCACTGAAGCTTTCTTT,CASSMGATEAFF
TRBJ2-4,TRBV5-4,TRBD2,15,NA,TGTGCCAGCAGCTTGGTGACTAGCGGCAAAAACATTCAGTACTTC,CASSLVTSGKNIQYF
TRBJ1-4,TRBV5-6,TRBD1,16,few,TGTGCCAGCAGCGGGGACAGGGGAAGATTCGCGGAAAAACTGTTTTTT,CASSGDRGRFAEKLFF
TRBJ2-3,TRBV6-4,TRBD2,15,NA,TGTGCCAGCAGTGACTCGGCTAGCGGGAGGGATACGCAGTATTTT,CASSDSASGRDTQYF
TRBJ2-7,TRBV5-1,TRBD2,14,NA,TGCGCCAGCAGGCGCCCGGGGACTAGCCACGAGCAGTACTTC,CASRRPGTSHEQYF
TRBJ1-2,TRBV6-5,TRBD1,15,NA,TGTGCCAGCAGCCGACGAGGACAGGGGAGTGATGGCTACACCTTC,CASSRRGQGSDGYTF
TRBJ2-7,TRBV6-5,NA,13,NA,TGTGCCAGCAGTTACGGACAGTACTACGAGCAGTACTTC,CASSYGQYYEQYF
TRBJ2-1,TRBV10-3,NA,14,NA,TGTGCCATCAGTGAGGGACAGTCCTACAATGAGCAGTTCTTC,CAISEGQSYNEQFF
TRBJ1-1,TRBV7-4,TRBD1,18,few,TGTGCCAGCAGCCGAGACAGGGTAAAGCGGTTGGAGAACACTGAAGCTTTCTTT,CASSRDRVKRLENTEAFF
TRBJ2-7,TRBV4-1,TRBD1,17,many,TGCGCCAGCAGCCAAGGACAGGGGGGCCTAAGCTCCTACGAGCAGTACTTC,CASSQGQGGLSSYEQYF
TRBJ2-1,TRBV15,TRBD2,21,NA,TGTGCCACCAGCAGTCGTTTCGTCGGGACTAGCGGGTGGAGCTCCTACAATGAGCAGTTCTTC,CATSSRFVGTSGWSSYNEQFF
TRBJ2-7,TRBV5-1,TRBD2,15,NA,TGCGCCAGCAGCCGTACTAGCGGGGACTCCTACGAGCAGTACTTC,CASSRTSGDSYEQYF
TRBJ1-1,TRBV5-1,NA,15,NA,TGCGCCAGCAGCTTGGCCGGGCGGGGTGCGGGTGAAGCTTTCTTT,CASSLAGRGAGEAFF
TRBJ2-7,TRBV28,NA,15,NA,TGTGCCAGCAGCCCAGGAGACAGGCGATCCTACGAGCAGTACTTC,CASSPGDRRSYEQYF
TRBJ2-5,TRBV7-9,NA,16,NA,TGTTCCAGCAGCTTGAGTTGGGGAGAGGGCCAAGAGACCCAGTACTTC,CSSSLSWGEGQETQYF
TRBJ1-5,TRBV28,NA,16,NA,TGTGCCAGCAGTTTATGGCGACAGAATAGCAATCAGCCCCAGCATTTT,CASSLWRQNSNQPQHF
TRBJ2-5,TRBV5-1,TRBD1,15,NA,TGCGCCAGCAGCTTGGTTGGGACAGGGAGGGAGACCCAGTACTTC,CASSLVGTGRETQYF
TRBJ2-2,TRBV19,TRBD2,15,NA,TGTGCCAGTAGTATACCCCTAGCGGGAACCGGGGAGCTGTTTTTT,CASSIPLAGTGELFF
TRBJ2-7,TRBV5-1,TRBD1,14,once,TGCGCCAGCAGCACCGGGGGGACAGGGCCCGAGCAGTACTTC,CASSTGGTGPEQYF
TRBJ2-4,TRBV9,TRBD2,13,NA,TGTGCCAGCAGCGTAGATGGGAGGGGCATTCAGTACTTC,CASSVDGRGIQYF
TRBJ2-1,TRBV28,NA,13,few,TGTGCCAGCAGTTTAATTAGGGGGAATGAGCAGTTCTTC,CASSLIRGNEQFF
TRBJ1-1,TRBV30,NA,13,once,TGTGCCTGGAGTCTGGACAGAGACACTGAAGCTTTCTTT,CAWSLDRDTEAFF
TRBJ2-7,TRBV15,TRBD2,15,NA,TGTGCCACCAGCAGGGGGACTAGCGGGACCTACGAGCAGTACTTC,CATSRGTSGTYEQYF
TRBJ1-4,TRBV23-1,NA,14,NA,TGCGCCAGCAGTCCAAAGGACAGCACAGAAAAACTGTTTTTT,CASSPKDSTEKLFF
TRBJ2-7,TRBV9,TRBD1,15,NA,TGTGCCAGCAGCGTGGGAAGACAGGGTGCCTACGAGCAGTACTTC,CASSVGRQGAYEQYF
TRBJ2-3,TRBV7-2,NA,12,NA,TGTGCCAGCAGCCCTAACACAGATACGCAGTATTTT,CASSPNTDTQYF
TRBJ2-1,TRBV2,NA,13,NA,TGTGCCAGCAGTACGAAGCGGAACAATGAGCAGTTCTTC,CASSTKRNNEQFF
TRBJ1-3,TRBV18,NA,13,NA,TGTGCCAGCTCCCCCGACAGTGGAAACACCATATATTTT,CASSPDSGNTIYF
TRBJ2-5,TRBV6-5,TRBD1,13,NA,TGTGCCAGCAGGGACAGGGTCCGAGAGACCCAGTACTTC,CASRDRVRETQYF
TRBJ2-3,TRBV2,NA,17,NA,TGTGCCAGCAGTGACCAGGCAGGGATCCGTGGGGCAGATACGCAGTATTTT,CASSDQAGIRGADTQYF
TRBJ1-1,TRBV2,NA,13,NA,TGTGCCAGCAGTAAGAGACAGAACACTGAAGCTTTCTTT,CASSKRQNTEAFF
TRBJ2-2,TRBV6-6,TRBD2,15,few,TGTGCCAGCAGTCAGGGACTAGCGGGAACCGGGGAGCTGTTTTTT,CASSQGLAGTGELFF
TRBJ2-5,TRBV15,TRBD1,14,NA,TGTGCCGCCAGCAGAGGGGGCACGTTAGAGACCCAGTACTTC,CAASRGGTLETQYF
TRBJ2-3,TRBV5-6,TRBD1,14,few,TGTGCCAGCAGATGGGACAGGGCAACAGATACGCAGTATTTT,CASRWDRATDTQYF
TRBJ2-7,TRBV7-3,TRBD1,14,NA,TGTGCCAGCAGCCCGGGGCAGGGGGCATACGAGCAGTACTTC,CASSPGQGAYEQYF
TRBJ2-5,TRBV2,NA,16,NA,TGTGCCAGCAGTGAAGCGCTTAAGGGGGCGGGAGGGACCCAGTACTTC,CASSEALKGAGGTQYF
TRBJ1-1,TRBV7-2,TRBD1,13,NA,TGTGCCAGCAGCTTAACCCGGGACAGTGAAGCTTTCTTT,CASSLTRDSEAFF
TRBJ1-2,TRBV18,NA,14,NA,TGTGCCAGCTCACAAGGACGGACCGGAGGCGGCTACACCTTC,CASSQGRTGGGYTF
TRBJ2-3,TRBV5-1,NA,16,NA,TGCGCCAGCAGCTACAGAGAGGGGGACGGGACAGATACGCAGTATTTT,CASSYREGDGTDTQYF
TRBJ1-4,TRBV5-7,TRBD1,14,NA,TGTGCCAGCAGCTTGGCAGGGGGGAAGGAAAAACTGTTTTTT,CASSLAGGKEKLFF
TRBJ2-3,TRBV9,NA,16,NA,TGTGCCAGCAGCGCCACCGGGACTCCAAACACAGATACGCAGTATTTT,CASSATGTPNTDTQYF
TRBJ2-5,TRBV5-1,TRBD2,17,NA,TGCGCCAGCAGCCCCGCGGCAGCGGGAGGGTTCCGGGAGACCCAGTACTTC,CASSPAAAGGFRETQYF
TRBJ2-1,TRBV4-2,TRBD2,16,many,TGTGCCAGCAGCCAAACTCGACTAGCGAAGGACAATGAGCAGTTCTTC,CASSQTRLAKDNEQFF
TRBJ2-1,TRBV25-1,NA,15,NA,TGTGCCAGCAGTGAAGTCAGCGGACCCTACAATGAGCAGTTCTTC,CASSEVSGPYNEQFF